The text below deals with one TCR beta chain. The antigen is unknown. Per the study methods: Filtering differed because ImmunoSEQ produced junction-only sequences that carried no quality scores. Clones were sequenced by immunoSEQ multiplex PCR, and TCRdb holds only the in-frame ones, with some missing. Clone size and V and J calls were adopted from that table, with D and trimming inferred from the DNA. This table has about half a million clones, 81% appearing once. V lost 4 bases and J 0 bases, leaving 10 bases between the germline ends. This CDR3 contains 15 residues. From germline, CDR1 is SNHLY and CDR2 FYNNEI. The data derive from a study of shared clonotypes between healthy human individuals. Study information: Donors were a couple of women and a few men aged 18 to 49. Study-wide points: Sampling included only blood; tissue repertoires likely differ.

Sequencing was done on a sample of PBMCs. The J gene is TRBJ1-3, the V gene TRBV2, with D possibly TRBD1 on 6 matching bases. The source is a middle-aged woman in good health. Some clones in this sample may be carry-over from other donors' samples. This chain's CDR3 is CASSGQESSGNTIYF. The CDR3 DNA is TGTGCCAGCAGTGGACAGGAAAGCTCTGGAAACACCATATATTTT.